The 23 T cell receptor beta chains listed next were all sequenced from one sample in a study of human T cells and chemical hapten exposure. The time point denotes: patch test 1, 2 weeks after DPC sensitization. The treatment is: therapeutic diphenylcyclopropenone sensitization with weekly scalp DPC. Total RNA was isolated from whole blood that had not been fractionated. Using its own MiXCR run on the RACE reads, TCRdb lists one record per CDR3 protein. This sample has approximately 34,000 distinct CDR3 sequences, with 5.5% to 7.5% found just once. Source: whole blood, taken in connection with sensitization to the hapten diphenylcyclopropenone (DPC). These receptors were collected from a young woman with alopecia areata. Some clones in this sample may be carry-over from other donors' samples.

This clonotype was seen ten or more times. This sequence joins TRBV9 and TRBJ1-3; 9 bases align to TRBD1. The germline CDR1 and CDR2 sequences are SGDLS and YYNGEE. The ends lost 3 bases at V and 0 bases at J; junction bases unmatched: 4. This CDR3 is 16 amino acids long. The CDR3 loop is CASSAGQGSSGNTIYF. DNA of the CDR3: TGTGCCAGCAGCGCGGGACAGGGCAGCTCTGGAAACACCATATATTTT.

This clonotype was counted a few times. The V call is TRBV4-3, the J call TRBJ2-3; TRBD2 matches at 9 bases. The CDR3 has 19 amino acids. Trimming removed 2 bases from V and 0 bases from J; junction bases left unmatched: 12. Germline V gives CDR1 LGHNA, CDR2 YSLEER. CDR3 sequence reads: CASSQQPVGGGASTDTQYF. Written as DNA, the CDR3 is TGCGCCAGCAGCCAACAACCGGTGGGCGGGGGGGCTAGCACAGATACGCAGTATTTT.

J is TRBJ1-5 and V is TRBV19, with a possible D match to TRBD1 (5 bases). V was pared by 4 bases and J by 3 bases, with 13 bases between. The CDR3 runs to 15 residues. Germline V gene data show CDR1 as LNHDA and CDR2 as SQIVND (reference sequence). CDR3 nucleotides: TGTGCCAGTAGTACCCTGCAGGGAAACAATCAGCCCCAGCATTTT. Translating gives CASSTLQGNNQPQHF.

This clonotype appeared many times. This sequence joins TRBV27 and TRBJ2-5, with D tentatively TRBD2 (6 bases). This CDR3 comprises 13 residues. Looked up from germline, CDR1 is MNHEY and CDR2 is SMNVEV (reference sequence). The V end was cut by 6 bases, the J end by 2 bases, with 10 bases between. CDR3: CASRRLGQETQYF. The CDR3 DNA reads as TGTGCCAGCAGGCGACTAGGGCAAGAGACCCAGTACTTC.

In regard to this clonotype: This sequence may be a read error, since a much larger clone differs from it by one base. The chain combines TRBV2 with TRBJ2-2; TRBD2 is a possible D gene (6 bases). Trimming cost V 5 bases and J 4 bases, with 14 bases left between them. The CDR3 length is 15 residues. Germline V gene sequence: CDR1 SNHLY, CDR2 FYNNEI. The CDR3 sequence is CASSIGSASTGELFF. DNA for the CDR3: TGTGCCAGCAGTATCGGGAGCGCGAGCACCGGGGAGCTGTTTTTT.

This clonotype was counted ten times or more. The V gene is TRBV6-2 or TRBV6-3, the J gene TRBJ2-2, with unresolved D. Trimming removed 0 bases at V and 2 bases at J, with 7 bases between. Per the germline V gene, CDR1 is MNHEY and CDR2 is SVGEGT. The CDR3 extends over 15 amino acids. The CDR3 DNA reads as TGTGCCAGCAGTTACTCGCGCGGAAACACCGGGGAGCTGTTTTTT. This translates into CASSYSRGNTGELFF.

This clonotype came up many times. The chain is built from TRBV12-3 or TRBV12-4 and TRBJ1-6, with D hard to call. This CDR3 comprises 15 residues. The V end lost 3 bases, the J end lost 5 bases, and 11 bases lay between the germline ends. The CDR3 is CASSFSPENNSPLHF. DNA for the CDR3: TGTGCCAGCAGTTTTTCGCCAGAGAATAATTCACCCCTCCACTTT.

This clonotype was observed a few times. The rearrangement uses TRBV20-1 and TRBJ1-6; D is unresolved. The germline V gene encodes CDR1 DFQATT and CDR2 SNEGSKA (reference sequence). The CDR3 contains 13 residues. Trimming cost V 2 bases and J 7 bases, with 9 bases left between them. For the CDR3, the DNA is TGCAGTGCTAGAATTTCGGTGAATTCACCCCTCCACTTT. Translated, it gives CSARISVNSPLHF.

V gene TRBV29-1 combines with J gene TRBJ1-1; D is ambiguous. Germline CDR1 reads SQVTM; CDR2 reads ANQGSEA. The V gene lost 1 base and the J gene lost 4 bases, with 10 bases spanning the gap. The CDR3 contains 13 residues. The CDR3 is CSVEGSMATEAFF. In nucleotides, the CDR3 is TGCAGCGTTGAAGGCTCCATGGCCACTGAAGCTTTCTTT.

This clonotype has just a few counts. The CDR3 spells CASSPITYNEQFF. The CDR3 DNA reads as TGTGCCAGCTCACCCATCACCTACAATGAGCAGTTCTTC. This chain uses TRBV18 with TRBJ2-1; D unresolved. Trimming removed 3 bases at V and 2 bases at J, with 5 bases between. Per the germline V gene, CDR1 is KGHSH and CDR2 is LQKENI. CDR3 length: 13 residues.

The V gene is TRBV2, the J gene TRBJ2-3, with 9 bases identical to TRBD2. Germline CDR1 and CDR2: SNHLY and FYNNEI. The CDR3 is 14 amino acids. V lost 7 bases to trimming and J lost 5 bases; unmatched junction nucleotides: 7. CDR3 in amino acids: CASKPGLALDTQYF. As DNA, the CDR3 is TGTGCCAGCAAGCCGGGACTAGCTTTAGATACGCAGTATTTT. Combining the CDR3 with reference TRBV2 and TRBJ2-3 gives the whole variable domain EPEVTQTPSHQVTQMGQEVILRCVPISNHLYFYWYRQILGQKVEFLVSFYNNEISEKSEIFDDQFSVERPDGSNFTLKIRSTKLEDSAMYFCASKPGLALDTQYFGPGTRLTVL.

This clonotype was found a few times. This chain connects TRBV6-6 to TRBJ1-5; weak D call: TRBD1 (6 bases). The V end was cut by 7 bases, the J end by 4 bases, with 17 bases between. Germline V lookup: CDR1 MNHNY, CDR2 SVGAGI (reference sequence). This CDR3 has 15 amino acids. DNA for the CDR3: TGTGCCAGCAACGACCCCGGACAGTTAAATCAGCCCCAGCATTTT. Its translation: CASNDPGQLNQPQHF.

The CDR3 DNA reads as TGTGCCAGCCAACAGGGGTCTCCCAATCAGCCCCAGCATTTT. It specifies CASQQGSPNQPQHF. V is TRBV2 and J is TRBJ1-5, with 7 bases that match TRBD1. This CDR3 contains 14 residues. The germline V gene encodes CDR1 SNHLY and CDR2 FYNNEI. Losses at the gene ends were 8 bases for V and 3 bases for J; bases not matched to a gene: 7.

This clonotype has at least ten counts. The chain employs TRBV4-3 and TRBJ1-1; D remains ambiguous. The germline V gene has CDR1 LGHNA and CDR2 YSLEER. V was trimmed by 0 bases and J by 4 bases, leaving 12 bases between them. The CDR3 is 15 residues long. The CDR3 nucleotides read TGCGCCAGCAGCCAAGAGGCTCCGTATGGCACTGAAGCTTTCTTT. Its translation: CASSQEAPYGTEAFF.

The chain uses TRBV6-4 and TRBJ2-7; 7 bases align to TRBD1. Germline trimming cut 11 bases from V and 2 bases from J; bases unmatched to any gene: 6. The germline V gene encodes CDR1 MRHNA and CDR2 SNTAGT. The CDR3 has 12 amino acids. The CDR3 bases are TGTGCCGGGGTAGGGGGCACCTACGAGCAGTACTTC. This codes for CAGVGGTYEQYF.

At least ten counts were recorded for this clonotype. The gene calls are TRBV18 and TRBJ2-3; TRBD2 matches at 10 bases. Germline lookup yields CDR1 KGHSH and CDR2 LQKENI. J lost 1 base, V lost 0 bases, and 4 bases had no gene match. The CDR3 consists of 17 residues. The CDR3 region is CASSPPVGTSGTDTQYF. The CDR3 DNA reads TGTGCCAGCTCACCACCGGTTGGGACTAGCGGCACAGATACGCAGTATTTT. The full variable domain, its missing parts supplied by reference TRBV18 and TRBJ2-3, is NAGVMQNPRHLVRRRGQEARLRCSPMKGHSHVYWYRQLPEEGLKFMVYLQKENIIDESGMPKERFSAEFPKEGPSILRIQQVVRGDSAAYFCASSPPVGTSGTDTQYFGPGTRLTVL.

The chain recombines TRBV19 with TRBJ1-2; D unresolved. Looked up from germline, CDR1 is LNHDA and CDR2 is SQIVND (reference sequence). V was cut by 4 bases and J by 8 bases, with 11 bases left in between. The CDR3 length is 12 residues. CDR3 sequence reads: CASSKERRGYTF. CDR3 DNA: TGTGCCAGTAGTAAGGAAAGGCGAGGCTACACCTTC.

V is TRBV6-2 or TRBV6-3 and J is TRBJ1-1; no clear D. Germline CDR1 is MNHEY and CDR2 is SVGEGT. V was trimmed by 2 bases and J by 7 bases, leaving 8 bases between them. The CDR3 consists of 12 residues. CDR3 in amino acids: CASSYRRGEAFF. The CDR3 DNA is TGTGCCAGCAGTTACCGACGGGGTGAAGCTTTCTTT.

This clonotype was recorded a few times. The chain couples TRBV7-9 to TRBJ2-1, with 7 bases that match TRBD2. The CDR3 runs 14 residues. Germline loops: CDR1 SEHNR, CDR2 FQNEAQ (reference sequence). J gave up 4 bases and V 5 bases, and 5 bases lay outside the gene matches. The CDR3 protein is CASSSISGYNEQFF. In DNA, the CDR3 is TGTGCCAGCAGCAGTATTAGCGGGTACAATGAGCAGTTCTTC.

This clonotype has ten or more counts. V is TRBV19 and J is TRBJ1-2, with TRBD1 matching over 8 bases. The junction had 4 bases not matched to a gene; V was cut back by 3 bases and J by 4 bases. Germline V gene sequence: CDR1 LNHDA, CDR2 SQIVND (reference sequence). This CDR3 region has 14 residues. The CDR3 loop is CASSMTGAAYGYTF. The CDR3 region has the DNA TGTGCCAGTAGTATGACAGGGGCCGCCTATGGCTACACCTTC. The variable domain in full, with the rest retrieved from reference TRBV19 and TRBJ1-2, is DGGITQSPKYLFRKEGQNVTLSCEQNLNHDAMYWYRQDPGQGLRLIYYSQIVNDFQKGDIAEGYSVSREKKESFPLTVTSAQKNPTAFYLCASSMTGAAYGYTFGSGTRLTVV.

This clonotype was counted a few times. This chain uses TRBV28 with TRBJ1-4, with TRBD1 identical over 9 bases. Germline values: CDR1 MDHEN, CDR2 SYDVKM. V lost 8 bases, J lost 4 bases, and 11 bases stayed unmatched. The CDR3 totals 16 residues. CDR3 bases: TGTGCCAGCGGGGAGCCCCGACAGGGGGGTAATGAAAAACTGTTTTTT. Translated: CASGEPRQGGNEKLFF.

This clonotype was seen a few times. V gene TRBV7-3 combines with J gene TRBJ2-7; a possible D gene is TRBD2 (5 bases). This CDR3 has 16 residues. The V end was cut by 1 base, the J end by 2 bases, with 15 bases between. Germline V CDR1 and CDR2: SGHTA, FQGTGA. The CDR3 loop is CASSLMVGVGTYEQYF. Here the CDR3 DNA reads TGTGCCAGCAGCTTAATGGTCGGGGTTGGGACCTACGAGCAGTACTTC.

The chain is built from TRBV7-2 and TRBJ1-6; D is perhaps TRBD1 (5 bases). Per germline, CDR1 SGHTA and CDR2 FQGNSA. The CDR3 is made up of 16 amino acids. Trimming cost V 6 bases and J 0 bases, with 12 bases left between them. CDR3 residues: CASRYAGSSYNSPLHF. The CDR3 DNA reads as TGTGCCAGCAGATACGCAGGGAGCTCCTATAATTCACCCCTCCACTTT.